This T cell receptor (beta chain) appears in the sequencing data of a study of shared clonotypes between healthy human individuals. Overall study: For every donor, three CD4 naive, three CD4 memory, two CD8 naive and one CD8 memory plates were used.

Cells designated naive CD8 were CD45RO-negative and were positively selected for CCR7, with terminally differentiated effector memory CD45RA+ cells excluded. About this clone: Its antigen remains unknown.

General study findings and limits: The authors expected sequencing depth to affect clonotype sharing among donors.

Data came from immunoSEQ multiplex PCR; TCRdb stores just in-frame clones and leaves some out. In the table there are about 2.2 million clones, roughly 91% of which are singletons. V shed 5 bases and J 2 bases; nucleotides not matched to a gene: 9. Germline CDR1 SGHTA, CDR2 FQGTGA. This CDR3 has 15 amino acids. The TCR was taken from a man aged 18-30 years in good health. Some clones in this sample may be carry-over from other donors' samples. J is TRBJ2-7 and V is TRBV7-3, with 7 nucleotides matching TRBD1. The sample comprised naive CD8+ T cells from PBMCs. The CDR3 protein is CASSEGQIGTYEQYF. The CDR3 coding sequence is TGTGCCAGCAGCGAGGGACAGATTGGGACCTACGAGCAGTACTTC.